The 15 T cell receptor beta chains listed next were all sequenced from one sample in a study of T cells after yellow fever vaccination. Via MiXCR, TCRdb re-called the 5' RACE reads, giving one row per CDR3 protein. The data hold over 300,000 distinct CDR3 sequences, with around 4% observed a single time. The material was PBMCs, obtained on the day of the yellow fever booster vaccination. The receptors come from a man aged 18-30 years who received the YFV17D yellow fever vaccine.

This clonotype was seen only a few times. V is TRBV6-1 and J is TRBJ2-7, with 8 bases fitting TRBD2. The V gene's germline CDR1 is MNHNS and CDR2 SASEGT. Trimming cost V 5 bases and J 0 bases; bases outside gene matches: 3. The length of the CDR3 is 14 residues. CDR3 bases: TGTGCCAGCAGTACTAGCGGTAGCTCCTACGAGCAGTACGTC. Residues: CASSTSGSSYEQYV.

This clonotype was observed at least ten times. The CDR3 DNA sequence: TGCAGCGTTGAAGGGGGGGACGGGACCAAAAACATTCAGTACTTC. It is translated as CSVEGGDGTKNIQYF. The chain combines TRBV29-1 with TRBJ2-4; weak D call: TRBD2 (6 bases). Trimming shortened V by 1 base and J by 2 bases, and 12 bases separated the two germline ends. The CDR3 consists of 15 residues. From germline, CDR1 is SQVTM and CDR2 ANQGSEA.

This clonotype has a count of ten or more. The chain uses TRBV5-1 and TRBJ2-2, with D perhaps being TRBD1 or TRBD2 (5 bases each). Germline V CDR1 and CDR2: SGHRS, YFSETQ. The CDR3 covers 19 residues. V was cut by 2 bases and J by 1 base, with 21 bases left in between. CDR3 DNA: TGCGCCAGCAGCTTAAGTCATTGGGGGATCGGTCGGAACACCGGGGAGCTGTTTTTT. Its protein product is CASSLSHWGIGRNTGELFF.

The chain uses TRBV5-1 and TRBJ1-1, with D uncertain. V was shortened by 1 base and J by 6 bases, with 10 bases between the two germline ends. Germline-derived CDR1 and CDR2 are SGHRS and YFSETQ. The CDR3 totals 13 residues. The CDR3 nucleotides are TGCGCCAGCAGCTTGATTTCAGGCGCTGAAGCTTTCTTT. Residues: CASSLISGAEAFF. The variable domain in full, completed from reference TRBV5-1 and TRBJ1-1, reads KAGVTQTPRYLIKTRGQQVTLSCSPISGHRSVSWYQQTPGQGLQFLFEYFSETQRNKGNFPGRFSGRQFSNSRSEMNVSTLELGDSALYLCASSLISGAEAFFGQGTRLTVV.

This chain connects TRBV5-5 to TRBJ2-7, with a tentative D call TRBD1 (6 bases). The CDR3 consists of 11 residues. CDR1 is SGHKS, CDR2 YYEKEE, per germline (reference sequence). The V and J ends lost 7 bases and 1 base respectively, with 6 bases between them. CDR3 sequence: CASGQSYEQYF. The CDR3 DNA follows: TGTGCCAGCGGACAGTCCTACGAGCAGTACTTC.

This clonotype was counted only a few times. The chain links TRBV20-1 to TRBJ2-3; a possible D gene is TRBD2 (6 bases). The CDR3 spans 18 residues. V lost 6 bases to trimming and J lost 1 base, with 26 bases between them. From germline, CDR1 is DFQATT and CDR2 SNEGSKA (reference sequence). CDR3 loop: CSADGLWDLESGTDTQYF. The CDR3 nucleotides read TGCAGTGCCGATGGTCTTTGGGACTTAGAAAGCGGCACAGATACGCAGTATTTT.

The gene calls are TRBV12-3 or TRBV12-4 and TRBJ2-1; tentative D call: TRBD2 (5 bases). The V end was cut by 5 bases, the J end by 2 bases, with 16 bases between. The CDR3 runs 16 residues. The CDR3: CASSPLMRVPYNEQFF. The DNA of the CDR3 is TGTGCCAGCAGTCCCCTAATGAGGGTACCCTACAATGAGCAGTTCTTC.

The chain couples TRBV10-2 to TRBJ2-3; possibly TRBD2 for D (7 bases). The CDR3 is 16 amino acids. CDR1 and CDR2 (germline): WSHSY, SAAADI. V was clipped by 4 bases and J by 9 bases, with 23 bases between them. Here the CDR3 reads CASSVRRGGALVTQYF. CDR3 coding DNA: TGCGCCAGCAGTGTCAGGAGGGGGGGCGCATTAGTAACGCAGTATTTT.

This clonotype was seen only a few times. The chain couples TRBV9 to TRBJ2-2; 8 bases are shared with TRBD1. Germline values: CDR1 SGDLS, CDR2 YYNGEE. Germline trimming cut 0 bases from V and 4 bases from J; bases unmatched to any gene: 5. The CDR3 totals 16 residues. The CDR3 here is CASSVVGTGGTGELFF. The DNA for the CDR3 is TGTGCCAGCAGCGTAGTCGGTACAGGGGGCACCGGGGAGCTGTTTTTT.

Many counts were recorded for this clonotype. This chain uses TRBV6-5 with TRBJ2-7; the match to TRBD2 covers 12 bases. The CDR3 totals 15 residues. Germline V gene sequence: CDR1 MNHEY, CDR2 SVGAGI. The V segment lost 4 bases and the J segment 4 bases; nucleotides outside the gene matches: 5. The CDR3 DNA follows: TGTGCCAGCAGTTCAGCTAGCGGGGGGGCTTACGAGCAGTACTTC. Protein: CASSSASGGAYEQYF.

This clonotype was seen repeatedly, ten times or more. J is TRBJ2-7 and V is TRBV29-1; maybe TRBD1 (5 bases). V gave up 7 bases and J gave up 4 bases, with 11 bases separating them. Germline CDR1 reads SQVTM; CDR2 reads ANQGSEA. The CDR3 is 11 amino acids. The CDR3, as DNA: TGCAGCGCTATCGCAGGGTACGAGCAGTACGTC. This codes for CSAIAGYEQYV.

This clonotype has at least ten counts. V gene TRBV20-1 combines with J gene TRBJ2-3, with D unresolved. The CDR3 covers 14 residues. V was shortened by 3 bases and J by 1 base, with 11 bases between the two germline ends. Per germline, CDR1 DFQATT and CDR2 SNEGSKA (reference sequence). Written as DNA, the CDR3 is TGCAGTGCTAGGAATCTATTGGGCACAGATACGCAGTATTTT. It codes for CSARNLLGTDTQYF.

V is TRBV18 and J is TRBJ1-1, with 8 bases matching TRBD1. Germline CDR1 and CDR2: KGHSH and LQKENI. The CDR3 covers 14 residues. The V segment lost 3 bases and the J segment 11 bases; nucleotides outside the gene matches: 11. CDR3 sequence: CASSPQQGGPAAFF. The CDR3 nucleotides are TGTGCCAGCTCACCTCAACAGGGGGGGCCTGCGGCTTTCTTT.

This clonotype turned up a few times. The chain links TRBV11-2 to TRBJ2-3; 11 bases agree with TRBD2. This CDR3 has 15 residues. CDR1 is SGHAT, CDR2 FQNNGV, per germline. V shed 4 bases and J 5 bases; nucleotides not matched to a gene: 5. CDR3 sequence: CASSSGLAGLDTQYF. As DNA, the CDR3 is TGTGCCAGCAGCTCCGGACTAGCGGGCCTAGATACGCAGTATTTT.

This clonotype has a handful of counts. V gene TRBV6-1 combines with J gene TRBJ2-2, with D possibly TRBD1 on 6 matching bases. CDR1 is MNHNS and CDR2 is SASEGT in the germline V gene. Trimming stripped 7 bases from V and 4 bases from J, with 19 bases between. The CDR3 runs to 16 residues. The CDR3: CASNPKQDRTTGELFF. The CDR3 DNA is TGTGCCAGCAACCCCAAACAAGACAGGACCACCGGGGAGCTGTTTTTT.